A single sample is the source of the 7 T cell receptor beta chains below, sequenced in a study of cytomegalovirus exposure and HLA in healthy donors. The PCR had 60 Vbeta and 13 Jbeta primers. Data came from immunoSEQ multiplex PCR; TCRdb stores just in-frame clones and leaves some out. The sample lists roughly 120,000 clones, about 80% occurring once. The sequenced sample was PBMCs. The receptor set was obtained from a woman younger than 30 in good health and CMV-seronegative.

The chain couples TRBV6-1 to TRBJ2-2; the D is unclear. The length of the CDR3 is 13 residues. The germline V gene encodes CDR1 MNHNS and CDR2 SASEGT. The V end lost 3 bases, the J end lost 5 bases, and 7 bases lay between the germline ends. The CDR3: CASSESGTGELFF. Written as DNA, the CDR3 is TGTGCCAGCAGTGAGAGTGGTACCGGGGAGCTGTTTTTT.

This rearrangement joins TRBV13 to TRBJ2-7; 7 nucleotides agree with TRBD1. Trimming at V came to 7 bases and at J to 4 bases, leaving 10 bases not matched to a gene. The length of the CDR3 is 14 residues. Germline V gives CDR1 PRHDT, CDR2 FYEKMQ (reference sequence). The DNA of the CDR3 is TGTGCCAGCACCGACAGGGACGGAGTTTACGAGCAGTACTTC. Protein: CASTDRDGVYEQYF.

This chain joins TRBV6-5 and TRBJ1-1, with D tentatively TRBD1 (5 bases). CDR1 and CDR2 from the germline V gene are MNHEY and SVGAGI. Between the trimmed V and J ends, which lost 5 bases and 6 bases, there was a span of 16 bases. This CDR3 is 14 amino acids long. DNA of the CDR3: TGTGCCAGCAGTCAGCCCTTTGGGGCCGCTGAAGCTTTCTTT. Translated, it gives CASSQPFGAAEAFF.

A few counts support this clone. In DNA form, the CDR3 reads TGTGCCAGCAGCTTAACTGGAGCCTACGAGCAGTACTTC. Its protein product is CASSLTGAYEQYF. This chain joins TRBV11-2 and TRBJ2-7; no clear D. The CDR3 contains 13 residues. Trimming cost V 2 bases and J 2 bases, with 7 bases left between them. Germline CDR1 reads SGHAT; CDR2 reads FQNNGV. Complete variable domain (other parts from reference TRBV11-2 and TRBJ2-7): EAGVAQSPRYKIIEKRQSVAFWCNPISGHATLYWYQQILGQGPKLLIQFQNNGVVDDSQLPKDRFSAERLKGVDSTLKIQPAKLEDSAVYLCASSLTGAYEQYFGPGTRLTVT.

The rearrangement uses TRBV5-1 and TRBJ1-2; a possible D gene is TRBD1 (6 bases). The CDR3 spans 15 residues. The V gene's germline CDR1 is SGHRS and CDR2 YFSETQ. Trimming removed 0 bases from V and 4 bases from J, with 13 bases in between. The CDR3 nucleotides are TGCGCCAGCAGCTTGGGGACAGAGGGCGGCTATGGCTACACCTTC. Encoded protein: CASSLGTEGGYGYTF.

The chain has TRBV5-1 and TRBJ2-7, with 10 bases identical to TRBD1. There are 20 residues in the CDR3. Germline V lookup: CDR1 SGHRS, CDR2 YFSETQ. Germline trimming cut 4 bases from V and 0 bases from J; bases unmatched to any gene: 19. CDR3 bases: TGCGCCAGCAGCCTGTCATTGGAGGGACAGGGGCCCTTTCCCTCCTACGAGCAGTACTTC. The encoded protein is CASSLSLEGQGPFPSYEQYF. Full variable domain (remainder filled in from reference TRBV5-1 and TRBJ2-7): KAGVTQTPRYLIKTRGQQVTLSCSPISGHRSVSWYQQTPGQGLQFLFEYFSETQRNKGNFPGRFSGRQFSNSRSEMNVSTLELGDSALYLCASSLSLEGQGPFPSYEQYFGPGTRLTVT.

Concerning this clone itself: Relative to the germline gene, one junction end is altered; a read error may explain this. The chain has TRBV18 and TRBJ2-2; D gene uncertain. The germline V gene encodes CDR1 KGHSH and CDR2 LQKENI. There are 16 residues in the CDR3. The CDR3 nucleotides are TGTGCCAGCTCCCCACGACAAACCGCGAACACCGGGGAGCTGTTTTTT. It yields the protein CASSPRQTANTGELFF. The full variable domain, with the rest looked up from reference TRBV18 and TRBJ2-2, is NAGVMQNPRHLVRRRGQEARLRCSPMKGHSHVYWYRQLPEEGLKFMVYLQKENIIDESGMPKERFSAEFPKEGPSILRIQQVVRGDSAAYFCASSPRQTANTGELFFGEGSRLTVL.